This TCR beta chain was retrieved from a study of early T cells in non-severe SARS-CoV-2 infection. Study in general: Sequencing was performed on bulk RNA from unsorted whole blood, leaving chains unpaired. Overall study findings and caveats: Anti-spike CD8 specificities were favored by VDJdb matching, whose results missed private and CD4 specificities.

This CDR3 comprises 13 residues. V gave up 3 bases and J gave up 5 bases; unmatched junction bases: 5. Germline V gene lookup returns CDR1 DFQATT and CDR2 SNEGSKA (reference sequence). This clonotype appeared a few times. The antigen is undetermined. Each CDR3 protein is one row after TCRdb ran MiXCR on the 5' RACE reads. The table records under 85,000 distinct CDR3 sequences, roughly 13% of them present only once. Sequencing input: whole blood. The origin of this receptor is an adult who was a healthcare worker with PCR-confirmed SARS-CoV-2 infection or an uninfected control (not recorded which). This chain uses TRBV20-1 with TRBJ2-7; 9 bases line up with TRBD1. The CDR3 spells CSARIGQGHEQYF. The CDR3 coding sequence is TGCAGTGCTAGGATTGGACAGGGGCACGAGCAGTACTTC.